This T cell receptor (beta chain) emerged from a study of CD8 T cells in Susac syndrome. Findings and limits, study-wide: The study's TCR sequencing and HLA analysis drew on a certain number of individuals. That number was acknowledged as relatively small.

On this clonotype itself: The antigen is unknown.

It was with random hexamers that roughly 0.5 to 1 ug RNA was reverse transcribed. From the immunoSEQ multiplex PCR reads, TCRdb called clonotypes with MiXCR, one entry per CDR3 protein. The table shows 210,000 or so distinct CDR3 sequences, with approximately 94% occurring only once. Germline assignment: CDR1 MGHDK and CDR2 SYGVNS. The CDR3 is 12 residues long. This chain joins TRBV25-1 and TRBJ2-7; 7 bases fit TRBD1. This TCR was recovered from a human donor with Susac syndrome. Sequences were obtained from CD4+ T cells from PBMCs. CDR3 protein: CVGDRLSYEQYF. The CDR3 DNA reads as TGTGTCGGGGACAGATTATCCTACGAGCAGTACTTC.